This entry features one T cell receptor (beta chain) sequence. This entry is derived from a study of technical replicates of blood from several donors. Only in-frame clones appear in the TCRdb table, and some are missing; sequencing was by immunoSEQ multiplex PCR. The sample consists of some 85,000 clones, around 94% of them appearing once. V lost 5 bases, J lost 0 bases, and 11 bases lay in between. This CDR3 has 15 amino acids. CDR1 is PRHDT, CDR2 FYEKMQ, per germline (reference sequence). This receptor was obtained from a human donor in good health. The sample comprised T cells isolated from PBMCs. The gene calls are TRBV13 and TRBJ1-3; D possibly corresponds to TRBD1 (6 bases). The CDR3 region has the DNA TGTGCCAGCAGCGGCCGGGACAACTCTGGAAACACCATATATTTT. It yields the protein CASSGRDNSGNTIYF.